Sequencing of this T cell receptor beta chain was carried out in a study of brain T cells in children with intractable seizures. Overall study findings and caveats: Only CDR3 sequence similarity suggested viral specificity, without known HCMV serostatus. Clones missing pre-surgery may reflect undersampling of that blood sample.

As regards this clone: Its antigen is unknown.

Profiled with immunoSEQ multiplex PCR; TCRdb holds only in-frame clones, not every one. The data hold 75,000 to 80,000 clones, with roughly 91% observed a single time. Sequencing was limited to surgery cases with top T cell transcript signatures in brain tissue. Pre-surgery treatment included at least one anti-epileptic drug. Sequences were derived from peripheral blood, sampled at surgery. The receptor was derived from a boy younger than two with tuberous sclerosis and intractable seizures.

The CDR3 loop is CASSHRDRGNYGYTF. As DNA, the CDR3 is TGTGCCAGCAGCCACCGGGACAGGGGGAACTATGGCTACACCTTC. This sequence joins TRBV3-1 (or the pseudogene TRBV3-2) and TRBJ1-2; 11 bases align to TRBD1. There are 15 residues in the CDR3. J was trimmed by 2 bases and V by 3 bases; bases with no gene match: 2. The germline V gene has CDR1 LGHDT and CDR2 YNNKEL (reference sequence).